Presented here are 21 T cell receptor beta chains from one specimen sequenced in a study of control samples from healthy donors and cancer patients (dated by TCRdb to the early 2020s). The library was built by means of the immunoSEQ multiplex PCR assay. TCRdb's version of the immuneACCESS table is confined to in-frame rearrangements and falls short of the full clone set. An unresolved V gene accounts for under half of the shortfall where checked; the remainder is of unknown origin. The sample table holds about 120,000 clones, of which roughly 91% were seen once. The ten largest make up approximately 2.3% of the sample. Sequenced material: blood. All receptors derive from a woman in her sixties or seventies in good health.

The chain employs TRBV3-1 (or the pseudogene TRBV3-2) and TRBJ2-3, with D unclear. Germline V gene data show CDR1 as LGHDT and CDR2 as YNNKEL (reference sequence). This CDR3 is built from 13 residues. Between the trimmed V and J ends, which lost 2 bases and 1 base, there was a span of 4 bases. CDR3 in amino acids: CASSQYGTDTQYF. CDR3 coding DNA: TGTGCCAGCAGCCAATACGGCACAGATACGCAGTATTTT.

The rearrangement uses TRBV10-2 and TRBJ2-3; 9 positions match TRBD2. CDR1 and CDR2 from the germline V gene are WSHSY and SAAADI. The junction had 8 bases not matched to a gene; V was cut back by 7 bases and J by 6 bases. This CDR3 comprises 14 residues. For the CDR3, the DNA is TGCGCCAGCATCCTAAGCGGGGGGCGTGATACGCAGTATTTT. It yields the protein CASILSGGRDTQYF.

This sequence joins TRBV10-1 and TRBJ2-5; D is undetermined. Trimming cost V 4 bases and J 5 bases, with 11 bases left between them. Germline V gene lookup returns CDR1 WNHNN and CDR2 SYGVQD (reference sequence). The CDR3 is 13 amino acids. This chain's CDR3 is CASSGLSSETQYF. CDR3 DNA: TGCGCCAGCAGTGGCCTCTCATCGGAGACCCAGTACTTC.

J is TRBJ1-5 and V is TRBV7-8, with D perhaps matching TRBD1 (6 bases). Per the germline V gene, CDR1 is SGHVS and CDR2 is FQNEAQ. Trimming took 6 bases from V and 1 from J, leaving 16 bases between them. The CDR3 has 16 amino acids. The CDR3 reads CASSRRTGQSNQPQHF. The CDR3 DNA reads TGTGCCAGCAGTCGGAGAACAGGGCAGAGCAATCAGCCCCAGCATTTT.

This clone was observed a handful of times. The chain links TRBV6-1 to TRBJ2-1; TRBD1 agrees at 8 bases. The CDR3 runs to 15 residues. CDR1 is MNHNS and CDR2 is SASEGT in the germline V gene. The V gene end was trimmed by 2 bases and the J gene end by 8 bases; junction bases not matched to a gene: 8. The CDR3 reads CASSELARGLDEQFF. Here the CDR3 DNA reads TGTGCCAGCAGTGAATTGGCCAGGGGGCTTGATGAGCAGTTCTTC.

The V call is TRBV5-1, the J call TRBJ1-1; TRBD1 matches 12 bases. Germline CDR1 and CDR2: SGHRS and YFSETQ. The CDR3 is 15 residues long. With V trimmed by 3 bases and J by 6 bases, 6 bases remained unmatched. DNA of the CDR3: TGCGCCAGCAGCTACCGGGACAGGGGGCTCGCTGAAGCTTTCTTT. Its protein product is CASSYRDRGLAEAFF.

J is TRBJ1-1 and V is TRBV7-6; the match to TRBD1 covers 8 bases. After removal of 5 bases from V and 1 base from J, the junction contained 6 bases not matched to a gene. Germline-derived CDR1 and CDR2 are SGHVS and FNYEAQ. The CDR3 covers 15 residues. CDR3 amino acids: CASSLTGAPNTEAFF. CDR3 DNA sequence: TGTGCCAGCAGCCTGACAGGGGCGCCGAACACTGAAGCTTTCTTT.

The V call is TRBV5-6, the J call TRBJ2-7; D unresolved. In germline, CDR1 is SGHDT, CDR2 YYEEEE. CDR3 length: 14 residues. Trimming left V 4 bases short and J 2 bases short, with 13 bases between. The CDR3 loop is CASSLAGRAYEQYF. The CDR3 nucleotides read TGTGCCAGCAGCCTGGCCGGTCGGGCCTACGAGCAGTACTTC.

J is TRBJ2-1 and V is TRBV20-1; D is tentatively TRBD1 or TRBD2 (6 bases each). V lost 3 bases and J lost 3, with 9 bases in between. The germline V gene has CDR1 DFQATT and CDR2 SNEGSKA (reference sequence). This CDR3 region has 13 residues. As DNA, the CDR3 is TGCAGTGCTAGTGGAGGGGGCTACAATGAGCAGTTCTTC. Amino acids: CSASGGGYNEQFF.

This clone was detected once. The chain uses TRBV5-4 and TRBJ1-1, with D possibly being TRBD1 (5 bases). Trimming shortened V by 3 bases and J by 0 bases, and 9 bases separated the two germline ends. This CDR3 has 14 amino acids. Germline CDR1 SGHNT, CDR2 YYREEE (reference sequence). The CDR3 region is CASSSGQMNTEAFF. CDR3 nucleotides: TGTGCCAGCAGCTCAGGGCAGATGAACACTGAAGCTTTCTTT.

This chain uses TRBV6-5 with TRBJ1-5, with D perhaps TRBD1 (5 bases). In germline, CDR1 is MNHEY, CDR2 SVGAGI. V shed 4 bases and J shed 2 bases, with 9 bases lying between them. This CDR3 contains 14 residues. Here the CDR3 reads CASSLGRGNQPQHF. The CDR3 nucleotides are TGTGCCAGCAGTTTAGGCAGGGGCAATCAGCCCCAGCATTTT.

Note on this clone: Only one base separates this from a far larger clonotype, so it likely reflects a read error. The chain combines TRBV6-6 with TRBJ1-2; TRBD1 agrees at 8 bases. The J segment lost 8 bases and the V segment lost 6 bases, leaving 8 bases of the junction unmatched. Germline lookup yields CDR1 MNHNY and CDR2 SVGAGI (reference sequence). The CDR3 contains 13 residues. The CDR3 nucleotides read TGTGCCAGCAGAGACGACAGGGGTGCCGGCTACACCTTC. Encoded protein: CASRDDRGAGYTF.

The gene calls are TRBV5-1 and TRBJ1-1; unclear D gene. This CDR3 spans 15 amino acids. Per the germline V gene, CDR1 is SGHRS and CDR2 is YFSETQ. V gave up 0 bases and J gave up 1 base, with 10 bases separating them. The CDR3 DNA follows: TGCGCCAGCAGCTTGGTGGGGTTTCAGAACACTGAAGCTTTCTTT. It translates to CASSLVGFQNTEAFF. Full variable domain (outside the CDR3, taken from reference TRBV5-1 and TRBJ1-1): KAGVTQTPRYLIKTRGQQVTLSCSPISGHRSVSWYQQTPGQGLQFLFEYFSETQRNKGNFPGRFSGRQFSNSRSEMNVSTLELGDSALYLCASSLVGFQNTEAFFGQGTRLTVV.

This clone was counted between two and nine times. The chain links TRBV7-9 to TRBJ1-1; unclear D gene. Germline loops: CDR1 SEHNR, CDR2 FQNEAQ (reference sequence). V dropped 5 bases and J dropped 4 bases, with 5 bases sitting between them. The CDR3 is 11 residues long. In DNA form, the CDR3 reads TGTGCCAGCAGCACAAGCACTGAAGCTTTCTTT. Its protein is CASSTSTEAFF.

The chain is built from TRBV27 and TRBJ2-7; D not resolved. This CDR3 spans 14 amino acids. V was pared by 3 bases and J by 5 bases, with 14 bases between. Germline CDR1 reads MNHEY; CDR2 reads SMNVEV (reference sequence). This CDR3 reads CASSFSIEPHEQYF. CDR3 in DNA: TGTGCCAGCAGTTTTAGTATTGAGCCCCACGAGCAGTACTTC.

The J gene is TRBJ2-5, the V gene TRBV9; weak D call: TRBD2 (5 bases). The CDR3 totals 14 residues. The germline CDR1 and CDR2 sequences are SGDLS and YYNGEE. V shed 4 bases and J shed 2 bases, with 12 bases lying between them. CDR3 loop: CASSIGGWQETQYF. The CDR3 DNA sequence: TGTGCCAGCAGCATAGGCGGGTGGCAAGAGACCCAGTACTTC. Looking up the rest from reference TRBV9 and TRBJ2-5 gives the full variable domain: DSGVTQTPKHLITATGQRVTLRCSPRSGDLSVYWYQQSLDQGLQFLIQYYNGEERAKGNILERFSAQQFPDLHSELNLSSLELGDSALYFCASSIGGWQETQYFGPGTRLLVL.

This clone has only one observation. The V gene is TRBV6-1, the J gene TRBJ1-5; 12 bases are shared with TRBD1. Germline V gives CDR1 MNHNS, CDR2 SASEGT. The CDR3 length is 16 residues. Unmatched junction bases numbered 8, after V lost 4 bases and J lost 7 bases. CDR3 in DNA: TGTGCCAGCAGTGTTACCGGGACAGGGGGCGGCCAGCCCCAGCATTTT. Translated: CASSVTGTGGGQPQHF.

The sample holds one count of this clone. The rearrangement links TRBV2 to TRBJ1-2, with TRBD1 identical over 8 bases. This CDR3 spans 13 amino acids. The junction had 9 bases not matched to a gene; V was cut back by 7 bases and J by 8 bases. Germline V gene lookup returns CDR1 SNHLY and CDR2 FYNNEI. As DNA, the CDR3 is TGTGCCAGCAAACGGACAGGGACCGAAGGCTACACCTTC. Its translation: CASKRTGTEGYTF.

The V call is TRBV5-1, the J call TRBJ2-1, with 10 bases fitting TRBD1. CDR1 and CDR2 from the germline V gene are SGHRS and YFSETQ. The CDR3 spans 13 residues. After removal of 5 bases from V and 8 bases from J, the junction contained 4 bases not matched to a gene. The CDR3 coding sequence is TGCGCCAGCAGGGAAGGACAGGGGGATGAGCAGTTCTTC. Protein sequence: CASREGQGDEQFF. The full variable domain, with the rest looked up from reference TRBV5-1 and TRBJ2-1, is KAGVTQTPRYLIKTRGQQVTLSCSPISGHRSVSWYQQTPGQGLQFLFEYFSETQRNKGNFPGRFSGRQFSNSRSEMNVSTLELGDSALYLCASREGQGDEQFFGPGTRLTVL.

The chain links TRBV19 to TRBJ1-2; 9 bases match TRBD1. The germline V gene has CDR1 LNHDA and CDR2 SQIVND (reference sequence). This CDR3 is 18 amino acids long. V lost 6 bases and J lost 3; bases outside the gene matches: 17. The CDR3 sequence is CASSRSATRDRAHYGYTF. The CDR3 DNA sequence: TGTGCCAGTAGCAGATCAGCTACCAGGGACAGGGCCCACTATGGCTACACCTTC.

J is TRBJ1-2 and V is TRBV6-5, with unresolved D. This CDR3 region has 13 residues. V was shortened by 10 bases and J by 7 bases, with 19 bases between the two germline ends. Germline lookup yields CDR1 MNHEY and CDR2 SVGAGI. CDR3 amino acids: CATTAAGSVGYTF. Written as DNA, the CDR3 is TGTGCCACCACGGCTGCGGGAAGTGTTGGCTACACCTTC.